Listed below are T cell receptor beta chains from one sample, sequenced in a study of T cell clonotyping in hematopoietic cell transplantation. Only in-frame clones appear in the TCRdb table, and some are missing; sequencing was by immunoSEQ multiplex PCR. The data hold under 20,000 clones, with 60% to 80% observed a single time. The sequencing used peripheral blood mononuclear cells, collected before stem cell transplant. Receptor source: a man between 60 and 75 years old with acute myeloid leukemia. Some clones in this sample may be carry-over from other donors' samples. Each CDR3 is given with its conserved first and last residue. Fields, in order: V gene, clone size, J gene, D gene, CDR3 DNA, CDR3 protein. D genes are given only for firm matches. Size values are once, few and many counts, or a class for expanded clones, and some rows have none.

TRBV20-1	NA	TRBJ2-1	TRBD2	TGCAGCGGGGGGGGGCTGAATGAGCAGTTCTTC	CSGGGLNEQFF
TRBV19	few	TRBJ1-6	NA	TGTGCCAGTAGTATGACCAGGGTAGGATCACCCCTCCACTTT	CASSMTRVGSPLHF
TRBV2	NA	TRBJ2-7	NA	TGTGCCAGCAGCCCCGACAGGGCAGGGGGGGAGCAGTACTTC	CASSPDRAGGEQYF
TRBV6-6	once	TRBJ2-3	NA	TGTGCCAGCAGTTACTCCCGACCGAGCACAGATACGCAGTATTTT	CASSYSRPSTDTQYF
TRBV7-2	once	TRBJ1-1	NA	TGTGCCAGCAGCTTAGAACGAAACACTGAAGCTTTCTTT	CASSLERNTEAFF
TRBV6-1	NA	TRBJ2-7	NA	TGTGCCAGCAGTGACAGGACCGGGACCTACGAGCAGTACTTC	CASSDRTGTYEQYF
TRBV5-1	NA	TRBJ2-7	NA	TGCGCCAGCAGAGGGGAGTTCCATCCGGTGGAGCAGTACTTC	CASRGEFHPVEQYF
TRBV6-1	NA	TRBJ2-1	NA	TGTGCCAGCAGTGAAGTAGAGGACCCGAGGGATGAGCAGTTCTTC	CASSEVEDPRDEQFF
TRBV4-3	NA	TRBJ1-3	NA	TGCGCCAGCAGCCAAGATACAGGGAGCTCTGGAAACACCATATATTTT	CASSQDTGSSGNTIYF
TRBV5-1	NA	TRBJ2-5	TRBD2	TGCGCCAGCAGCTTGGGACTAGCGGGGGGTACAGAGACCCAGTACTTC	CASSLGLAGGTETQYF
TRBV9	NA	TRBJ1-3	NA	TGTGCCAGCAGCCTACGAGGGGCAGAGTTCGACTCTGGAAACACCATATATTTT	CASSLRGAEFDSGNTIYF
TRBV7-9	NA	TRBJ2-1	TRBD1	TGTGCCAGCAGCTTAGCCACACAGGGGGCGGTTGAGCAGTTCTTC	CASSLATQGAVEQFF
TRBV19	once	TRBJ2-1	NA	TGTGCCAGTAGTATTTGGGGGGACAATGAGCAGTTCTTC	CASSIWGDNEQFF
TRBV11-3	NA	TRBJ2-2	NA	TGTGCCAGCAGCTTAGCGGGGGCAAACACCGGGGAGCTGTTTTTT	CASSLAGANTGELFF
TRBV30	NA	TRBJ2-7	NA	TGTGCCTGGAGTGTAGGCCCCGGGGAGCAGTACTTC	CAWSVGPGEQYF
TRBV5-1	NA	TRBJ1-1	NA	TGCGCCAGCCGCTCCCTAACTGGGGGTACTGAAGCTTTCTTT	CASRSLTGGTEAFF
TRBV4-2	NA	TRBJ1-2	TRBD1	TGTGCCAGCAGCCAAGCGGGGACAGGGGGCGATGGCTACACCTTC	CASSQAGTGGDGYTF
TRBV7-9	NA	TRBJ2-1	NA	TGTGCCAGCAGCTTAGTCGGGAATGAGCAGTTCTTC	CASSLVGNEQFF
TRBV6-5	NA	TRBJ2-7	NA	TGTGCCAGCAGCTTAGGGGGGACTAACACCTACGAGCAGTACTTC	CASSLGGTNTYEQYF
TRBV11-2	NA	TRBJ2-7	TRBD2	TGTGCCAGCAGCGTAGAGCGGGGGGCCCACTACGAGCAGTACTTC	CASSVERGAHYEQYF
TRBV6-5	NA	TRBJ1-1	NA	TGTGCCAGCAGCATCGGACAGTACACTGAAGCTTTCTTT	CASSIGQYTEAFF
TRBV2	few	TRBJ2-5	NA	TGTGCCAGCAGTGATCGGCAGCGGCTCCAAGAGACCCAGTACTTC	CASSDRQRLQETQYF
TRBV11-1	NA	TRBJ2-7	NA	TGTGCCAGCAGCTTAGATGGCAGCAACTACGAGCAGTACTTC	CASSLDGSNYEQYF
TRBV7-2	NA	TRBJ2-6	TRBD1	TGTGCCAGCAGACAGGGGTCTGGGGCCAACGTCCTGACTTTC	CASRQGSGANVLTF
TRBV19	NA	TRBJ2-5	NA	TGTGCCAGTAGTTTCAGAGGCTTCGAGGGCGAGACCCAGTACTTC	CASSFRGFEGETQYF
TRBV5-1	NA	TRBJ2-7	TRBD1	TGCGCCAGCAGCTTAGACAGGGGATTCGCCTACGAGCAGTACTTC	CASSLDRGFAYEQYF
TRBV7-3	NA	TRBJ2-2	TRBD1	TGTGCCAGCAGTAGCCGGGACAGGGGAAGAGACGGGGAGCTGTTTTTT	CASSSRDRGRDGELFF
TRBV9	NA	TRBJ2-7	TRBD2	TGTGGCAGCAGCCCCGATAGCGGGACCAGCTACGAGCAGTACTTC	CGSSPDSGTSYEQYF
TRBV29-1	NA	TRBJ2-5	TRBD2	TGCAGCGTCCGCGGCGGGGGGGGGCTGGGGCAAGAGACCCAGTACTTC	CSVRGGGGLGQETQYF
TRBV21-1	NA	TRBJ1-5	NA	TGTGCCAGCAGCAAAATCGGGACAGGGGGTAAGCCCCAGCATTTT	CASSKIGTGGKPQHF
TRBV20-1	NA	TRBJ2-4	TRBD1	TGCAGTGCTAGACCCGGACAGGGACAGTACTTC	CSARPGQGQYF
TRBV5-8	NA	TRBJ1-2	NA	TGTGCCAGCAGCTTCCCTAGGTTGGCGGGGTATGGCTACACCTTC	CASSFPRLAGYGYTF
TRBV5-6	NA	TRBJ2-7	NA	TGTGCCAGCAGCTTAAGGGACGCCTACGAGCAGTACTTC	CASSLRDAYEQYF
TRBV15	NA	TRBJ2-1	TRBD2	TGTGCCACCAGCGCCGGGGGGGGATCGTACAATGAGCAGTTCTTC	CATSAGGGSYNEQFF
TRBV10-3	NA	TRBJ1-2	NA	TGTGCCATCAGGGGGGAGGTTCTTACCGGCGACTATGGCTACACCTTC	CAIRGEVLTGDYGYTF
TRBV27	NA	TRBJ1-5	NA	TGTGCCAGCAGTTTATATGGCATAAATCAGCCCCAGCATTTT	CASSLYGINQPQHF
TRBV10-3	NA	TRBJ2-1	TRBD1	TGTGCCATCAGTGACCGGACAGGGGTCGATGAGCAGTTCTTC	CAISDRTGVDEQFF
TRBV11-3	NA	TRBJ1-1	NA	TGTGCCAGCAGCCCCTTTACAGTGAACACTGAAGCTTTCTTT	CASSPFTVNTEAFF
TRBV7-7	NA	TRBJ2-5	TRBD1	TGTGCCAGCAGTCACCTTCCGGGACAGAGAGGGGTCCAAGAGACCCAGTACTTC	CASSHLPGQRGVQETQYF
TRBV25-1	NA	TRBJ2-7	NA	TGTGCCAGCAGCATCAGCCCTTACACCACAGGTTACGAGCAGTACTTC	CASSISPYTTGYEQYF
TRBV10-3	NA	TRBJ2-3	TRBD1	TGTGCCATCAGTGAGTCCCCAGGGGGCCACACAGATACGCAGTATTTT	CAISESPGGHTDTQYF
TRBV29-1	NA	TRBJ2-3	TRBD1	TGCAGCGGGAGACAGGGGTCCCGTCCAGATACGCAGTATTTT	CSGRQGSRPDTQYF
TRBV2	NA	TRBJ1-2	TRBD1	TGTGCCAGCAGTGGGACAGGAGGTAACTATGGCTACACCTTC	CASSGTGGNYGYTF
TRBV7-9	NA	TRBJ2-1	TRBD1	TGTGCCAGCAGCTCAAGACAGGGAGAGGAGAAGCAGTTCTTC	CASSSRQGEEKQFF
TRBV5-1	NA	TRBJ2-1	NA	TGCGCCAGCAGAGGAGAGCCCTCCTACAATGAGCAGTTCTTC	CASRGEPSYNEQFF
TRBV7-2	NA	TRBJ2-1	TRBD2	TGTGCCAGCAGCCGTAGCGGGAGCAGCTCCTACAATGAGCAGTTCTTC	CASSRSGSSSYNEQFF
TRBV6-1	once	TRBJ2-7	NA	TGTGCCAGCAGTGCCTACGGGGACGGAGCCTACGAGCAGTACTTC	CASSAYGDGAYEQYF